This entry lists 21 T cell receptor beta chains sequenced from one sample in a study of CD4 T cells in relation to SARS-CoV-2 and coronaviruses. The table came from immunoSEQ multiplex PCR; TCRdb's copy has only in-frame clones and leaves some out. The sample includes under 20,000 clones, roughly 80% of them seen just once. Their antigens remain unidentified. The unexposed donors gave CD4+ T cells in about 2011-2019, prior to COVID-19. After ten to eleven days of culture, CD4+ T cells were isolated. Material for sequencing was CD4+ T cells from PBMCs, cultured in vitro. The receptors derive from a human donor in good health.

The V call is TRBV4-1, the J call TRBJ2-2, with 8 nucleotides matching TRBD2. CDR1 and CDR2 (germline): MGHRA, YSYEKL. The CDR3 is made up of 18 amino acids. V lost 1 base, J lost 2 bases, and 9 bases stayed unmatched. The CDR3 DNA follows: TGCGCCAGCAGCCAAGTACCGCCGGGACTAGACAACACCGGGGAGCTGTTTTTT. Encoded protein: CASSQVPPGLDNTGELFF.

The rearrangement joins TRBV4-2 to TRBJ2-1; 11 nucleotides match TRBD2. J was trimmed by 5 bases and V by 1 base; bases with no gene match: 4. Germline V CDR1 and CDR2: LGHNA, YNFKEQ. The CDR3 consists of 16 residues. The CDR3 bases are TGTGCCAGCAGCCAAGGGGGACTAGCGGTTAACAATGAGCAGTTCTTC. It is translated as CASSQGGLAVNNEQFF.

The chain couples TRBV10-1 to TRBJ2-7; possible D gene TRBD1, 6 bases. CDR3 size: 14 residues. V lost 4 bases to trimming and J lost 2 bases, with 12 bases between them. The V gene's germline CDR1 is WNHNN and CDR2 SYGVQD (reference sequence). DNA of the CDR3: TGCGCCAGCAGTGCTTCGGGACAAGCCTACGAGCAGTACTTC. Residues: CASSASGQAYEQYF.

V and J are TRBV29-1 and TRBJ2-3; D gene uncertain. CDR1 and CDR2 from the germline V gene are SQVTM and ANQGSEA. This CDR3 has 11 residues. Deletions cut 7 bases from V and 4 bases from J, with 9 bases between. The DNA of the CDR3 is TGCAGCGCCTGGTACTCAGATACGCAGTATTTT. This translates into CSAWYSDTQYF.

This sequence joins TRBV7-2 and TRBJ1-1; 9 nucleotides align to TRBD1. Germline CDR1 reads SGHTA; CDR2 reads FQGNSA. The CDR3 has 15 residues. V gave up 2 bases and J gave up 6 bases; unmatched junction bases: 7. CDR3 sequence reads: CASSLILGQGAEAFF. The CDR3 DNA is TGTGCCAGCAGCTTAATCCTGGGACAGGGCGCTGAAGCTTTCTTT.

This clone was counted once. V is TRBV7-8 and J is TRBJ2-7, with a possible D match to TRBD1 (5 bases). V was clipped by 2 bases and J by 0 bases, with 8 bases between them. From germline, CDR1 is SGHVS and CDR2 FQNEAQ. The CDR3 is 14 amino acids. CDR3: CASSLQGSSYEQYF. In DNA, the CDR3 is TGTGCCAGCAGCTTACAGGGAAGCTCCTACGAGCAGTACTTC.

The CDR3 region is CASSQTREQYF. CDR3 sequence (DNA): TGTGCCAGCAGCCAAACGCGCGAGCAGTACTTC. V is TRBV3-1 (or the pseudogene TRBV3-2) and J is TRBJ2-7; the D is unclear. The CDR3 is 11 residues long. Germline-derived CDR1 and CDR2 are LGHDT and YNNKEL (reference sequence). The V and J ends lost 2 bases and 6 bases respectively, with 5 bases between them.

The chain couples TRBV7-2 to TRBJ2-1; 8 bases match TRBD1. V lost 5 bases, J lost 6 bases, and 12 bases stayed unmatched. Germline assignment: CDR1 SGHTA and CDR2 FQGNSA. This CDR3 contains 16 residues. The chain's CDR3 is CASSPRQGALGNEQFF. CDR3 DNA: TGTGCCAGCAGCCCACGGCAGGGGGCGCTTGGCAATGAGCAGTTCTTC.

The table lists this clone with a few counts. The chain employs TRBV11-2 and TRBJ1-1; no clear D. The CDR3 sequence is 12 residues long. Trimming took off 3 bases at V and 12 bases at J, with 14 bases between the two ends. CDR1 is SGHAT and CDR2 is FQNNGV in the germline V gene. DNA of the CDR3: TGTGCCAGCAGCTTCTGGAGAGGGTCGCCTTTCTTT. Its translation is CASSFWRGSPFF.

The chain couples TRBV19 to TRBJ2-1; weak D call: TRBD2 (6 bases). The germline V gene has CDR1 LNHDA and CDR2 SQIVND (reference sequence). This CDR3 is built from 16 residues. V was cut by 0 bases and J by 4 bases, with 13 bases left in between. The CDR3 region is CASSIDLLARYNEQFF. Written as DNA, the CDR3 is TGTGCCAGTAGTATAGATCTCCTAGCGAGATACAATGAGCAGTTCTTC.

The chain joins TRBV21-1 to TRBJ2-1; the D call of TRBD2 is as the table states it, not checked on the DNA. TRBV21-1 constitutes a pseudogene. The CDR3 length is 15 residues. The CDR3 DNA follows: TGTGCCAGCAGCAAAGGAACTCGATTTTACAATGAGCAGTTCTTC. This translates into CASSKGTRFYNEQFF.

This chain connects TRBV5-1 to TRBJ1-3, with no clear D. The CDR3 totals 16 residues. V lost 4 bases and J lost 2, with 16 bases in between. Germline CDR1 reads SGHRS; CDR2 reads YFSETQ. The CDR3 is CASSLAAGRTGNTIYF. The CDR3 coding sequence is TGCGCCAGCAGCCTCGCGGCGGGTCGAACTGGAAACACCATATATTTT.

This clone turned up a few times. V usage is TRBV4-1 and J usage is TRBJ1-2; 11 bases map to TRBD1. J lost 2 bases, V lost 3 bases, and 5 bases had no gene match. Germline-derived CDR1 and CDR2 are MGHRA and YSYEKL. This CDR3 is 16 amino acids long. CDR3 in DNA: TGCGCCAGCAGCCACGCCGGGACAGGGGGGAACTATGGCTACACCTTC. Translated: CASSHAGTGGNYGYTF.

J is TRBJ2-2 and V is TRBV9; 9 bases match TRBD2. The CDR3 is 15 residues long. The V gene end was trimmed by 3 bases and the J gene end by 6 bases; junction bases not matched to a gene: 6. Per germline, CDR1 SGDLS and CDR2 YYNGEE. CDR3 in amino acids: CASSDSGRTAGELFF. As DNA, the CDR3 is TGTGCCAGCAGCGATAGCGGGAGAACGGCCGGGGAGCTGTTTTTT.

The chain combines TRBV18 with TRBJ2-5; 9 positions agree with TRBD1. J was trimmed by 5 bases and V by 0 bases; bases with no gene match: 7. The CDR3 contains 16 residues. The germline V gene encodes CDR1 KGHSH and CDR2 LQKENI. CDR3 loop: CASSPPVGTGRETQYF. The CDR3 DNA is TGTGCCAGCTCACCACCGGTCGGGACAGGGCGGGAGACCCAGTACTTC.

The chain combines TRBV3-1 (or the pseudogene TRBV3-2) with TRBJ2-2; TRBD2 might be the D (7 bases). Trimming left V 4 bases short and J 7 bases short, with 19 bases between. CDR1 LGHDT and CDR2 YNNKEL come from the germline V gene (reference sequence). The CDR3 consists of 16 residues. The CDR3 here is CASSRLNGGRNGELFF. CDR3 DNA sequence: TGTGCCAGCAGCCGCCTGAACGGGGGGCGCAACGGGGAGCTGTTTTTT.

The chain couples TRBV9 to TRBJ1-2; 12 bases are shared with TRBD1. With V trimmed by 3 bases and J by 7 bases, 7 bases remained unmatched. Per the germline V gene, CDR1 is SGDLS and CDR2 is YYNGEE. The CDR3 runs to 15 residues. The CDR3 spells CASSARDRGRPGYTF. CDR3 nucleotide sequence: TGTGCCAGCAGCGCAAGGGACAGGGGGCGTCCTGGCTACACCTTC.

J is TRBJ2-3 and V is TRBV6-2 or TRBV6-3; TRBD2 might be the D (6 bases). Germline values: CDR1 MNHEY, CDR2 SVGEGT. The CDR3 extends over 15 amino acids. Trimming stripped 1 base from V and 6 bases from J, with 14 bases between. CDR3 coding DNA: TGTGCCAGCAGTTACTTCCCTGGGGGGAGGGATACGCAGTATTTT. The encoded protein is CASSYFPGGRDTQYF.

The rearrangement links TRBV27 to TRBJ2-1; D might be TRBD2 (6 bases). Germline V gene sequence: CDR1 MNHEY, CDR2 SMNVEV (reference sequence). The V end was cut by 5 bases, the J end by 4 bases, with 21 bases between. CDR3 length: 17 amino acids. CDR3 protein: CASSPVIGASEYNEQFF. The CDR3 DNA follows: TGTGCCAGCAGTCCAGTCATTGGGGCTAGCGAATACAATGAGCAGTTCTTC.

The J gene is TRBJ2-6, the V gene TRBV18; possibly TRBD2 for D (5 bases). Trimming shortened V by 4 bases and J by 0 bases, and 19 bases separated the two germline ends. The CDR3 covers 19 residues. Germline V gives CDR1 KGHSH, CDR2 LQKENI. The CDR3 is CASSLPGPLSGSGANVLTF. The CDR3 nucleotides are TGTGCCAGCTCACTCCCCGGGCCCCTCAGCGGCTCTGGGGCCAACGTCCTGACTTTC.

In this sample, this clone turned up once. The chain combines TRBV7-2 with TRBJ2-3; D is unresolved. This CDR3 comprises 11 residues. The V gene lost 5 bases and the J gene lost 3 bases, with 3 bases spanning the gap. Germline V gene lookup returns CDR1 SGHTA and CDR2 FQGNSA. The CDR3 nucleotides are TGTGCCAGCAGCCTGACAGATACGCAGTATTTT. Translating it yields CASSLTDTQYF. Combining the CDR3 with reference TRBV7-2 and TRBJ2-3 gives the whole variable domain GAGVSQSPSNKVTEKGKDVELRCDPISGHTALYWYRQSLGQGLEFLIYFQGNSAPDKSGLPSDRFSAERTGGSVSTLTIQRTQQEDSAVYLCASSLTDTQYFGPGTRLTVL.